These 12 T cell receptor beta chains were all obtained from the same sample, sequenced in a study of blood T cell repertoires in COVID-19. Some clones are missing from TCRdb's copy, which holds only in-frame ones; the method was immunoSEQ multiplex PCR. The table includes fewer than 85,000 clones, around 80% detected once. Sequencing used peripheral blood. The receptors here all came from an elderly woman with active or convalescent COVID-19.

In this sample, this clone turned up once. The CDR3 region is CASSLGVLTGELFF. CDR3 nucleotides: TGCGCCAGCAGCTTAGGGGTCCTTACCGGGGAGCTGTTTTTT. V and J are TRBV5-1 and TRBJ2-2; weak D call: TRBD1 (5 bases). V lost 2 bases, J lost 5 bases, and 10 bases lay in between. The CDR3 has 14 residues. Germline V gene lookup returns CDR1 SGHRS and CDR2 YFSETQ.

This rearrangement joins TRBV28 to TRBJ1-5; the D gene is possibly TRBD1 (6 bases). There are 14 residues in the CDR3. CDR1 MDHEN and CDR2 SYDVKM come from the germline V gene. V lost 6 bases and J lost 2, with 11 bases in between. The DNA of the CDR3 is TGTGCCAGCAGACCGGGGGGGCGCAATCAGCCCCAGCATTTT. This codes for CASRPGGRNQPQHF.

The chain links TRBV19 to TRBJ1-5, with 9 nucleotides matching TRBD1. The CDR3 contains 14 residues. V was pared by 9 bases and J by 0 bases, with 3 bases of the junction left unmatched. CDR1 and CDR2 from the germline V gene are LNHDA and SQIVND (reference sequence). CDR3 residues: CASDRGFSNQPQHF. In nucleotides, the CDR3 is TGTGCCAGCGACAGGGGGTTTAGCAATCAGCCCCAGCATTTT.

This chain uses TRBV29-1 with TRBJ1-1; 9 nucleotides agree with TRBD1. CDR1 and CDR2 from the germline V gene are SQVTM and ANQGSEA. The CDR3 is 14 residues long. Losses at the gene ends were 4 bases for V and 4 bases for J; bases not matched to a gene: 7. CDR3 protein: CSVGVTGGVTEAFF. The CDR3 DNA sequence: TGCAGCGTTGGCGTTACAGGGGGCGTCACTGAAGCTTTCTTT.

V usage is TRBV9 and J usage is TRBJ2-3, with 12 bases that match TRBD2. Germline lookup yields CDR1 SGDLS and CDR2 YYNGEE. The ends lost 4 bases at V and 5 bases at J; junction bases unmatched: 8. The CDR3 covers 16 residues. The CDR3 nucleotides read TGTGCCAGCAGCTATCGACTAGCGGGAGTTGTAGATACGCAGTATTTT. Its translation is CASSYRLAGVVDTQYF.

The chain is built from TRBV24-1 and TRBJ1-5, with 8 bases lining up with TRBD1. This CDR3 has 17 residues. The germline gives CDR1 KGHDR, CDR2 SFDVKD. With V trimmed by 2 bases and J by 2 bases, 7 bases remained unmatched. The CDR3 nucleotides are TGTGCCACCAGTGATTCCGGACAGGGTCCTGGCAATCAGCCCCAGCATTTT. Its protein is CATSDSGQGPGNQPQHF.

The chain joins TRBV20-1 to TRBJ2-2, with D hard to call. V lost 2 bases and J lost 7, with 5 bases in between. There are 11 residues in the CDR3. The germline V gene encodes CDR1 DFQATT and CDR2 SNEGSKA (reference sequence). The CDR3: CSARINGELFF. The CDR3 coding sequence is TGCAGTGCTAGAATCAACGGGGAGCTGTTTTTT.

V gene TRBV18 combines with J gene TRBJ1-1, with D maybe TRBD1 (5 bases). The CDR3 is 14 amino acids. Germline lookup yields CDR1 KGHSH and CDR2 LQKENI. V was cut by 5 bases and J by 2 bases, with 12 bases left in between. The CDR3 DNA reads TGTGCCAGCTCATCGGCGGGGGGTAACACTGAAGCTTTCTTT. It encodes CASSSAGGNTEAFF.

This chain connects TRBV19 to TRBJ1-3; 8 bases fit TRBD1. J lost 0 bases, V lost 8 bases, and 6 bases had no gene match. The CDR3 is 15 amino acids. Germline V CDR1 and CDR2: LNHDA, SQIVND (reference sequence). CDR3 nucleotides: TGTGCCAGTGACAGGGGACTCAACTCTGGAAACACCATATATTTT. Its translation: CASDRGLNSGNTIYF.

V and J are TRBV2 and TRBJ2-3; a possible D gene is TRBD2 (6 bases). The V end was cut by 3 bases, the J end by 12 bases, with 16 bases between. The germline CDR1 and CDR2 sequences are SNHLY and FYNNEI. This CDR3 spans 13 amino acids. The DNA of the CDR3 is TGTGCCAGCAGTGAGAATTGGAGGGGCCCTCAGTATTTT. This sequence encodes CASSENWRGPQYF.

The table lists this clone with a few counts. The chain joins TRBV18 to TRBJ1-5; 7 nucleotides align to TRBD1. Trimming took 3 bases from V and 5 from J; bases not matched to a gene: 10. This CDR3 has 16 amino acids. CDR1 KGHSH and CDR2 LQKENI come from the germline V gene. The CDR3 loop reads CASSPRQGGADQPQHF. The CDR3 DNA sequence: TGTGCCAGCTCACCTCGACAAGGGGGCGCGGATCAGCCCCAGCATTTT.

This sequence joins TRBV5-1 and TRBJ2-1; 7 bases match TRBD2. V lost 2 bases and J lost 9; bases outside the gene matches: 5. The CDR3 spans 13 residues. CDR1 is SGHRS and CDR2 is YFSETQ in the germline V gene. Written as DNA, the CDR3 is TGCGCCAGCAGCTTACAAGCGGGGACTGAGCAGTTCTTC. Translating gives CASSLQAGTEQFF.